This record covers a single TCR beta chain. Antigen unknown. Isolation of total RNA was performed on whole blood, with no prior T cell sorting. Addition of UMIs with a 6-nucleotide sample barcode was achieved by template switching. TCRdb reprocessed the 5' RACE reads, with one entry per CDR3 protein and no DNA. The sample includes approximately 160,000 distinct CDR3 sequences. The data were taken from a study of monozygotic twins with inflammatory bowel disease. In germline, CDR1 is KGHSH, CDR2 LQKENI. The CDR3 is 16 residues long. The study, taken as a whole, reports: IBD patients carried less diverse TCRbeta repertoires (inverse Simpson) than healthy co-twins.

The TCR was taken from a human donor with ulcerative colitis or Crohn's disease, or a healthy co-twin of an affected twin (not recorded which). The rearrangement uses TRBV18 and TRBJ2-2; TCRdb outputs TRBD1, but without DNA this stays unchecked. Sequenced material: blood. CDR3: CASSPPTGVDTGELFF.